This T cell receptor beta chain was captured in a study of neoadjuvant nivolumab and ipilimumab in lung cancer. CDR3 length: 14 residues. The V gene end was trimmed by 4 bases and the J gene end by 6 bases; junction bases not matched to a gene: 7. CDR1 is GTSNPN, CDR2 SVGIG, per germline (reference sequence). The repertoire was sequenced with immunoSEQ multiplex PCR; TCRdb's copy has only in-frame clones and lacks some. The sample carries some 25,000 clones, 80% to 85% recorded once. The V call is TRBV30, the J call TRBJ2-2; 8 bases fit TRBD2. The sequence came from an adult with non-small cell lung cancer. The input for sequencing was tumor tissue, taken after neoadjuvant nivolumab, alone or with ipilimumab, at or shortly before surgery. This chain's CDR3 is CAWNPAGGAGELFF. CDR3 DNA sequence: TGTGCCTGGAACCCCGCGGGAGGCGCCGGGGAGCTGTTTTTT.